The present entry profiles one T cell receptor (beta chain) with its context. As yet, its antigen is unknown. The record originates from a study of memory CD4+ T cells and cytomegalovirus serostatus. Study information: Of the healthy Belgian adults, 9 were CMV seropositive and approximately 24 seronegative. Study-wide results and limits: About 40% of the roughly 160 known CMV-associated TCRbeta sequences appeared in CD4+ memory.

Single viable CD3+CD4+CD8-CD45RO+ cells were sorted as the memory CD4+ T cells. After thawing, CD4+ T cells were positively selected. The V gene end was trimmed by 5 bases and the J gene end by 1 base; junction bases not matched to a gene: 10. Germline CDR1 MDHEN, CDR2 SYDVKM. The CDR3 runs to 16 residues. Only in-frame clones appear in the TCRdb table, and some are missing; sequencing was by immunoSEQ multiplex PCR. The repertoire holds 50,000 to 60,000 clones, with around four fifths as singletons. The sequenced sample was memory CD4+ T cells from blood. The TCR was taken from an adult in good health and CMV-seropositive. V and J are TRBV28 and TRBJ1-2; TRBD1 matches at 7 bases. DNA of the CDR3: TGTGCCAGCAGTGAACCCTTTCGACAGGGTAACTATGGCTACACCTTC. This gives the protein CASSEPFRQGNYGYTF.